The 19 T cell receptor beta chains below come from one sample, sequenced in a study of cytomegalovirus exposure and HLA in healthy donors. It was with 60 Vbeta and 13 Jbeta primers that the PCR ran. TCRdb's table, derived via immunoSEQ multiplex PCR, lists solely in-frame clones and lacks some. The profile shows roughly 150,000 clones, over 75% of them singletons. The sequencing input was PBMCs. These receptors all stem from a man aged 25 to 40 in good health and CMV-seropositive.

CDR3 in DNA: TGCGCCAGCAGCTTTGGGCAGGGAGGCACCGGGGAGCTGTTTTTT. Translation gives CASSFGQGGTGELFF. V and J are TRBV5-1 and TRBJ2-2; D may be TRBD2 (6 bases). V was cut by 2 bases and J by 4 bases, with 12 bases left in between. The CDR3 contains 15 residues. Germline V gene sequence: CDR1 SGHRS, CDR2 YFSETQ.

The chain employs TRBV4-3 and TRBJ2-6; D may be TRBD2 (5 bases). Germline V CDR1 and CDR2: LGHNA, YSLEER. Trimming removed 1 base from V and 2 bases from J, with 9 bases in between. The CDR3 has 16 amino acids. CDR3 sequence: CASSQVGETGANVLTF. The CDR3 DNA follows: TGCGCCAGCAGCCAAGTCGGGGAAACTGGGGCCAACGTCCTGACTTTC.

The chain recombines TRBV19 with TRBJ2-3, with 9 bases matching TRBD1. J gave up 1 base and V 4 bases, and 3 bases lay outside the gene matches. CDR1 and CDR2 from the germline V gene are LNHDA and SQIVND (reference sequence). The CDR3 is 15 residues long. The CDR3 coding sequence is TGTGCCAGTAGTAACAGGGGGCCGGGCACAGATACGCAGTATTTT. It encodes CASSNRGPGTDTQYF.

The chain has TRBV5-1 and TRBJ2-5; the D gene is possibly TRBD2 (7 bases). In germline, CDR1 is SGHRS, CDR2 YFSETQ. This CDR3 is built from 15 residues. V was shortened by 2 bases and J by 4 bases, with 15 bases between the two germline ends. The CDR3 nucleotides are TGCGCCAGCAGCTTATCACGGGCGGGGGCAGAGACCCAGTACTTC. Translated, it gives CASSLSRAGAETQYF.

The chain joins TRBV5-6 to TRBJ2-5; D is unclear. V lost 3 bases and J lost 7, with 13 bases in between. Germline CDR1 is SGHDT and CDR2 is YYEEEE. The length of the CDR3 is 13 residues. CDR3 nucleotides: TGTGCCAGCAGCTCCCGGGTCGTGGGGACCCAGTACTTC. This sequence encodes CASSSRVVGTQYF.

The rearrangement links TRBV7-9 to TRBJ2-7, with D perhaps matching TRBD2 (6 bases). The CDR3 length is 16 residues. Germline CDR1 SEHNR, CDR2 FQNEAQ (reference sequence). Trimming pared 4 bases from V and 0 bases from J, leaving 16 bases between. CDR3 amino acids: CASSYTSGLSSYEQYF. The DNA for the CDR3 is TGTGCCAGCAGCTACACATCGGGACTTTCCTCCTACGAGCAGTACTTC.

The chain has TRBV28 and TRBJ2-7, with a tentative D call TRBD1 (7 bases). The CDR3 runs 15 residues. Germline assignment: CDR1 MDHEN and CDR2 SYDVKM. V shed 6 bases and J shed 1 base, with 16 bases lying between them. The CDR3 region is CASREGGTESYEQYF. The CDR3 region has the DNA TGTGCCAGCAGAGAAGGCGGGACAGAATCCTACGAGCAGTACTTC.

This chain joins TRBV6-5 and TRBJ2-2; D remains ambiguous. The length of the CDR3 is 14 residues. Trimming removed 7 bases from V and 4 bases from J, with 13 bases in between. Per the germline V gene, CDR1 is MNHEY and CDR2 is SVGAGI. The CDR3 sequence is CASNLTPTTGELFF. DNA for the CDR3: TGTGCCAGCAACCTGACACCCACCACCGGGGAGCTGTTTTTT.

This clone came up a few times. The CDR3 DNA follows: TGTGCCAGCAGTTTAAAGGGCCGACAGGTAGCCGCTAATGAAAAACTGTTTTTT. Protein product: CASSLKGRQVAANEKLFF. V gene TRBV27 combines with J gene TRBJ1-4, with a tentative D call TRBD1 (6 bases). Trimming cost V 2 bases and J 3 bases, with 19 bases left between them. The CDR3 totals 18 residues. In germline, CDR1 is MNHEY, CDR2 SMNVEV (reference sequence).

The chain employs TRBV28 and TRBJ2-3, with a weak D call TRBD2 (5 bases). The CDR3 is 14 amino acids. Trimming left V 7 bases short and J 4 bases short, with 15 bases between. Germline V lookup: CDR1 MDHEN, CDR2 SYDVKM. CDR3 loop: CASTVHEGSDTQYF. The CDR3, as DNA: TGTGCCAGCACCGTACATGAGGGTTCAGATACGCAGTATTTT.

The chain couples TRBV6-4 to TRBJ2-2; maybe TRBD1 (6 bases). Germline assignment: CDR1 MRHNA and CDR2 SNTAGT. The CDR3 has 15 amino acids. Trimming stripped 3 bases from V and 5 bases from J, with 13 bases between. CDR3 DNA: TGTGCCAGCAGTGATCCCGGGACACCGACCGGGGAGCTGTTTTTT. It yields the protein CASSDPGTPTGELFF.

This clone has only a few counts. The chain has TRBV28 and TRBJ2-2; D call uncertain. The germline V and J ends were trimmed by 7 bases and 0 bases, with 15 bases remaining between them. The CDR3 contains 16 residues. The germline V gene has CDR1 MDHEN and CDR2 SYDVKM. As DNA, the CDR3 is TGTGCCAGCACCCCCAGGTCGTTCGCGAACACCGGGGAGCTGTTTTTT. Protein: CASTPRSFANTGELFF. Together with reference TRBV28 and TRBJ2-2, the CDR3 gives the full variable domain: DVKVTQSSRYLVKRTGEKVFLECVQDMDHENMFWYRQDPGLGLRLIYFSYDVKMKEKGDIPEGYSVSREKKERFSLILESASTNQTSMYLCASTPRSFANTGELFFGEGSRLTVL.

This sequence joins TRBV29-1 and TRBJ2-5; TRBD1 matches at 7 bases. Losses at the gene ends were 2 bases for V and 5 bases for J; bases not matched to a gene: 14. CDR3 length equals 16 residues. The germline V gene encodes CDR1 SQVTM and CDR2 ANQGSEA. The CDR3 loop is CSVEILGQAARETQYF. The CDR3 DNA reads TGCAGCGTTGAAATATTAGGACAGGCCGCACGGGAGACCCAGTACTTC.

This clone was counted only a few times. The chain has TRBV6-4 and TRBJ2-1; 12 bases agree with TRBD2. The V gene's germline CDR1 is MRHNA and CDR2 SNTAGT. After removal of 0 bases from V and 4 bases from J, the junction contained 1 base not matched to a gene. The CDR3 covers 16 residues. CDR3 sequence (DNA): TGTGCCAGCAGTGACTCGACTAGCGGGGGATACAATGAGCAGTTCTTC. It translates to CASSDSTSGGYNEQFF.

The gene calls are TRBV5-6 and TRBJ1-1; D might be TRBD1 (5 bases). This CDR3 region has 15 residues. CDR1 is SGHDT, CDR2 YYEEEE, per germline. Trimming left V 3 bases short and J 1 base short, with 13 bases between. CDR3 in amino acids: CASSWGGAGNTEAFF. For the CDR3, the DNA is TGTGCCAGCAGCTGGGGCGGGGCGGGGAACACTGAAGCTTTCTTT.

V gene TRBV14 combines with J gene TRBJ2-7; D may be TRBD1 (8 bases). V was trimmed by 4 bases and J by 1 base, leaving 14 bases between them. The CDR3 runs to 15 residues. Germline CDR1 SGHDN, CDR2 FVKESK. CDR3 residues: CASSLTGGGSYEQYF. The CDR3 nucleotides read TGTGCCAGCAGCCTTACAGGGGGGGGTTCCTACGAGCAGTACTTC.

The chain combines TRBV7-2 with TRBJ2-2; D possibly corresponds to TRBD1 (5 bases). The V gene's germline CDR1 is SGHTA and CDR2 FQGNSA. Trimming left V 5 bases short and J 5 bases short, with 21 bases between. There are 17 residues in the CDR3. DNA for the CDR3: TGTGCCAGCAGCCCCTCAGGGCCTTCACTGGGGACCGGGGAGCTGTTTTTT. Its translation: CASSPSGPSLGTGELFF.

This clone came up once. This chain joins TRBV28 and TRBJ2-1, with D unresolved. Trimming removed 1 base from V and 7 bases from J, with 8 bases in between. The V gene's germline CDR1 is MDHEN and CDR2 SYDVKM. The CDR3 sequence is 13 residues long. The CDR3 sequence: CASSLYTLNEQFF. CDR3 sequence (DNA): TGTGCCAGCAGTTTATATACTTTAAATGAGCAGTTCTTC.

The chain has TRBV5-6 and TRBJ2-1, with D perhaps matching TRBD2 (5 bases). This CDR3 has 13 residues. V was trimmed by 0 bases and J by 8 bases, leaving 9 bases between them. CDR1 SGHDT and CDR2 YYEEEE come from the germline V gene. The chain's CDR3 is CASSLVAADEQFF. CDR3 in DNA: TGTGCCAGCAGCTTGGTTGCAGCGGATGAGCAGTTCTTC.